A selection of T cell receptor beta chains follows, all from one sample in a study of T cell changes during pregnancy in multiple sclerosis. Only in-frame clones appear in the TCRdb table, and some are missing; sequencing was by immunoSEQ multiplex PCR. Among some 71,000 clones listed, about 90% were seen once. Sequenced material: peripheral blood, taken after pregnancy. These receptors were taken from a female donor with multiple sclerosis, enrolled in a pregnancy study. Both conserved end residues are part of each CDR3. The D gene is left open where the match is weak. Size is stated for part of the rows, as once, few or many counts, or as a class when the clone is expanded.

>once|TRBJ2-7|TRBV6-1|.
CATETVSSYEQYF
TGTGCCACGGAGACTGTGAGCTCCTACGAGCAGTACTTC
>.|TRBJ2-3|TRBV30|TRBD2
CAWSPGGSSTDTQYF
TGTGCCTGGAGTCCTGGCGGGAGTTCCACAGATACGCAGTATTTT
>once|TRBJ2-5|TRBV13|.
CASSSNLQGLGTQYF
TGTGCCAGCAGCTCCAACTTGCAGGGGCTCGGGACCCAGTACTTC
>.|TRBJ2-4|TRBV4-1|.
CASSQTVVAKNIQYF
TGCGCCAGCAGCCAGACAGTGGTAGCCAAAAACATTCAGTACTTC
>once|TRBJ1-2|TRBV19|TRBD1
CASSPDRVNGYTF
TGTGCCAGTAGTCCGGACAGGGTTAATGGCTACACCTTC
>.|TRBJ2-5|TRBV7-2|TRBD1
CASSLGYRGVETQYF
TGTGCCAGCAGCTTAGGGTACAGGGGTGTGGAGACCCAGTACTTC
>few|TRBJ1-2|TRBV7-3|.
CASSPSTRDGYTF
TGTGCCAGCAGCCCCTCTACGCGGGATGGCTACACCTTC
>.|TRBJ1-1|TRBV5-4|TRBD1
CASSYSTGGDTEAFF
TGTGCCAGCAGCTATTCGACAGGGGGGGACACTGAAGCTTTCTTT
>.|TRBJ2-7|TRBV6-6|TRBD1
CASSYRPGQHYEQYF
TGTGCCAGCAGTTACCGACCGGGACAGCACTACGAGCAGTACTTC
>.|TRBJ2-3|TRBV5-8|.
CASSLRADTQYF
TGTGCCAGCAGCTTGCGGGCAGATACGCAGTATTTT
>.|TRBJ2-7|TRBV5-1|TRBD1
CASTRDRVTSEQYF
TGCGCCAGCACCCGGGACAGGGTAACCTCCGAGCAGTACTTC
>.|TRBJ1-1|TRBV30|.
CAWMGQTGKALMNTEAFF
TGTGCCTGGATGGGTCAAACAGGGAAGGCACTCATGAACACTGAAGCTTTCTTT
>.|TRBJ1-1|TRBV27|.
CASSRTEANTEAFF
TGTGCCAGCAGTCGGACAGAAGCGAACACTGAAGCTTTCTTT
>.|TRBJ2-3|TRBV11-3|TRBD2
CASSRGGDTQYF
TGTGCCAGCAGCCGGGGGGGAGATACGCAGTATTTT
>.|TRBJ2-5|TRBV29-1|.
CSVVGAEGGETQYF
TGCAGCGTCGTGGGGGCCGAAGGAGGAGAGACCCAGTACTTC
>.|TRBJ2-3|TRBV7-2|TRBD2
CASSMTSESTDTQYF
TGTGCCAGCAGCATGACTAGCGAAAGCACAGATACGCAGTATTTT
>.|TRBJ2-7|TRBV27|TRBD1
CASSTSTDRVGYEQYF
TGTGCCAGCAGCACCTCGACGGACAGGGTCGGCTACGAGCAGTACTTC
>.|TRBJ2-5|TRBV7-2|TRBD2
CASSYLLAGLQETQYF
TGTGCCAGCAGCTACCTACTAGCGGGGCTCCAAGAGACCCAGTACTTC
>few|TRBJ2-7|TRBV21-1|.
CASSLGTGISYEQYF
TGTGCCAGCAGTTTGGGGACAGGCATCTCCTACGAGCAGTACTTC
>.|TRBJ1-3|TRBV7-6|.
CASSLAVGDTIYF
TGTGCCAGCAGCTTAGCCGTGGGAGACACCATATATTTT
>.|TRBJ2-7|TRBV5-5|TRBD1
CASSSIMGQVSYEQYF
TGTGCCAGCAGCTCCATAATGGGACAGGTCTCCTACGAGCAGTACTTC
>.|TRBJ2-7|TRBV10-3|.
CAISGHPTEQYF
TGTGCCATCAGTGGACATCCGACCGAGCAGTACTTC
>few|TRBJ2-6|TRBV6-4|.
CASSPSSGANVLTF
TGTGCCAGCAGCCCATCCTCTGGGGCCAACGTCCTGACTTTC
>.|TRBJ2-3|TRBV25-1|.
CASSGGSRDRTDTQYF
TGTGCCAGCAGTGGAGGCTCGCGGGACCGCACAGATACGCAGTATTTT
>.|TRBJ1-3|TRBV6-6|.
CASTPRSGNTIYF
TGTGCCAGCACCCCGCGCTCTGGAAACACCATATATTTT
>.|TRBJ2-1|TRBV7-9|TRBD2
CASSSSWTSEGNEQFF
TGTGCCAGCAGCTCATCTTGGACTAGCGAGGGCAATGAGCAGTTCTTC
>.|TRBJ2-7|TRBV27|.
CASSLGRTGYEQYF
TGTGCCAGCAGTTTAGGACGAACAGGGTACGAGCAGTACTTC
>.|TRBJ2-5|TRBV5-1|.
CASSTDGQAGETQYF
TGCGCCAGCAGCACGGATGGCCAGGCGGGAGAGACCCAGTACTTC
>.|TRBJ2-1|TRBV7-9|TRBD1
CASRPRDRGRLNEQFF
TGTGCCAGCAGACCAAGGGACAGGGGGCGACTCAATGAGCAGTTCTTC
>.|TRBJ2-3|TRBV5-1|TRBD1
CASSLAGQGVADTQYF
TGCGCCAGCAGCTTGGCCGGGCAGGGGGTGGCAGATACGCAGTATTTT
>.|TRBJ2-1|TRBV9|.
CASSVGTAYNEQFF
TGTGCCAGCAGCGTAGGGACAGCCTACAATGAGCAGTTCTTC
>.|TRBJ1-2|TRBV27|.
CASSSAGGTYTF
TGTGCCAGCAGTTCCGCGGGAGGGACCTACACCTTC
>.|TRBJ1-2|TRBV5-6|.
CASCRSGGGLYGYTF
TGTGCCAGCTGCCGGAGTGGGGGGGGCCTCTATGGCTACACCTTC
>.|TRBJ2-7|TRBV5-1|TRBD2
CASSPGTSGIEQYF
TGCGCCAGCAGTCCCGGGACTAGCGGGATCGAGCAGTACTTC
>.|TRBJ2-7|TRBV11-3|.
CASSRQGYEQYF
TGTGCCAGCAGCCGCCAGGGCTACGAGCAGTACTTC
>.|TRBJ2-1|TRBV6-1|TRBD2
CAAEGLVNEQFF
TGTGCCGCGGAGGGACTAGTTAATGAGCAGTTCTTC
>.|TRBJ1-4|TRBV6-5|.
CASSPRYSLNEKLFF
TGTGCCAGCAGCCCTCGTTACTCGCTTAATGAAAAACTGTTTTTT
>.|TRBJ1-2|TRBV28|TRBD1
CASIGQDYGYTF
TGTGCCAGCATTGGACAGGACTATGGCTACACCTTC
>.|TRBJ2-7|TRBV27|.
CANETYEQYF
TGTGCCAACGAGACCTACGAGCAGTACTTC
>.|TRBJ2-1|TRBV6-6|.
CASSYDSSTNEQFF
TGTGCCAGCAGTTACGACAGCAGCACCAATGAGCAGTTCTTC
>.|TRBJ2-5|TRBV29-1|TRBD2
CSVDRRGGSIETQYF
TGCAGCGTTGATAGGAGGGGCGGGAGTATAGAGACCCAGTACTTC
>once|TRBJ2-1|TRBV2|.
CASSDRVPTYNEQFF
TGTGCCAGCAGTGACAGGGTTCCCACCTACAATGAGCAGTTCTTC
>once|TRBJ2-2|TRBV6-6|.
CASSYSSESNTGELFF
TGTGCCAGCAGTTACTCGTCCGAGTCGAACACCGGGGAGCTGTTTTTT
>.|TRBJ2-2|TRBV12-5|TRBD1
CASGLELTGTGSLGGELFF
TGTGCTAGTGGTTTGGAACTAACCGGGACAGGGTCTTTGGGCGGGGAGCTGTTTTTT
>.|TRBJ1-5|TRBV5-6|TRBD1
CASSSRQGFNQPQHF
TGTGCCAGCAGCTCACGACAGGGTTTCAATCAGCCCCAGCATTTT
>.|TRBJ2-7|TRBV4-3|TRBD2
CASSPGLAFPPYEQYF
TGCGCCAGCAGCCCGGGACTAGCGTTCCCACCCTACGAGCAGTACTTC